Each of the 23 T cell receptor beta chains below was sequenced from the same sample in a study of T cells in Graves' hyperthyroidism and ophthalmopathy. Amplified TCR beta CDR3 regions came from RNA transcripts. The HTBI set primed first-round TCR CDR3 RT-PCR. TCRdb itself ran the multiplex PCR reads through MiXCR, one entry per CDR3 protein. The sample includes approximately 640,000 distinct CDR3 sequences, 15% to 20% of them seen just once. Sequencing used blood. The receptors were gathered from a woman aged 25 to 39 with Graves' hyperthyroidism.

Ten or more counts support this clonotype. The rearrangement links TRBV18 to TRBJ2-7; a possible D gene is TRBD1 (6 bases). Trimming left V 4 bases short and J 0 bases short, with 13 bases between. CDR3 length: 15 amino acids. CDR1 is KGHSH, CDR2 LQKENI, per germline. The CDR3 loop reads CASSLNTGYSYEQYF. The DNA of the CDR3 is TGTGCCAGCTCACTAAATACAGGGTACTCCTACGAGCAGTACTTC.

This clonotype was counted at least ten times. The V call is TRBV7-9, the J call TRBJ2-7; 9 nucleotides match TRBD2. The CDR3 is 15 amino acids. Trimming at V came to 1 base and at J to 4 bases, leaving 5 bases not matched to a gene. Germline values: CDR1 SEHNR, CDR2 FQNEAQ (reference sequence). Here the CDR3 reads CASSLGASGKYEQYF. The CDR3 nucleotides are TGTGCCAGCAGCTTAGGAGCTAGCGGGAAATACGAGCAGTACTTC. The variable domain in full, completed from reference TRBV7-9 and TRBJ2-7, reads DTGVSQNPRHKITKRGQNVTFRCDPISEHNRLYWYRQTLGQGPEFLTYFQNEAQLEKSRLLSDRFSAERPKGSFSTLEIQRTEQGDSAMYLCASSLGASGKYEQYFGPGTRLTVT.

This clonotype was counted many times. The CDR3 reads CATDTEASGSDTQYF. The CDR3, as DNA: TGTGCCACCGATACGGAGGCGTCAGGGTCAGATACGCAGTATTTT. This chain connects TRBV28 to TRBJ2-3, with D perhaps TRBD1 or TRBD2 (5 bases each). The germline V gene encodes CDR1 MDHEN and CDR2 SYDVKM. The CDR3 is made up of 15 amino acids. Between the trimmed V and J ends, which lost 10 bases and 4 bases, there was a span of 21 bases.

Details on this clonotype: One end of the junction does not line up with germline, which may come from a read error. The genes are TRBV13 and TRBJ2-3, with D hard to call. Looked up from germline, CDR1 is PRHDT and CDR2 is FYEKMQ (reference sequence). The CDR3 extends over 11 amino acids. The CDR3 DNA is TGTGCCAGCAGCGCCACAGATGCGCAGTATTTT. It yields the protein CASSATDAQYF. The full variable domain, completed using reference TRBV13 and TRBJ2-3, is AAGVIQSPRHLIKEKRETATLKCYPIPRHDTVYWYQQGPGQDPQFLISFYEKMQSDKGSIPDRFSAQQFSDYHSELNMSSLELGDSALYFCASSATDAQYFGPGTRLTVL.

This clonotype has just a few counts. The chain employs TRBV6-1 and TRBJ1-4, with 9 bases aligning to TRBD1. Looked up from germline, CDR1 is MNHNS and CDR2 is SASEGT. CDR3 length: 18 residues. V was pared by 6 bases and J by 2 bases, with 13 bases of the junction left unmatched. CDR3: CASSPGQGVGKTNEKLFF. The CDR3 nucleotides read TGTGCCAGCAGCCCGGGACAGGGTGTTGGTAAGACTAATGAAAAACTGTTTTTT.

This clonotype has a handful of counts. This chain joins TRBV20-1 and TRBJ2-3, with 9 bases aligning to TRBD2. The V and J ends lost 5 bases and 4 bases, in that order; junction bases with no gene match: 10. The length of the CDR3 is 15 residues. Germline-derived CDR1 and CDR2 are DFQATT and SNEGSKA (reference sequence). CDR3 protein: CSAARLAEYPDTQYF. CDR3 sequence (DNA): TGCAGTGCTGCCCGACTAGCGGAATACCCAGATACGCAGTATTTT.

This sequence joins TRBV18 and TRBJ2-1; D is possibly TRBD2 (5 bases). CDR1 is KGHSH and CDR2 is LQKENI in the germline V gene. Trimming stripped 2 bases from V and 0 bases from J, with 11 bases between. The CDR3 extends over 16 amino acids. CDR3 nucleotides: TGTGCCAGCTCACCAAATAGCGTAAGCTCCTACAATGAGCAGTTCTTC. As protein: CASSPNSVSSYNEQFF. Full variable domain (outside the CDR3, taken from reference TRBV18 and TRBJ2-1): NAGVMQNPRHLVRRRGQEARLRCSPMKGHSHVYWYRQLPEEGLKFMVYLQKENIIDESGMPKERFSAEFPKEGPSILRIQQVVRGDSAAYFCASSPNSVSSYNEQFFGPGTRLTVL.

This clonotype was counted ten times or more. The chain employs TRBV2 and TRBJ2-1, with D unresolved. CDR3 size: 14 residues. Germline V gene sequence: CDR1 SNHLY, CDR2 FYNNEI. V gave up 6 bases and J gave up 5 bases, with 14 bases separating them. The CDR3 reads CASRAILLNNEQFF. In nucleotides, the CDR3 is TGTGCCAGCAGGGCGATCCTCTTGAACAATGAGCAGTTCTTC.

This clonotype was counted a few times. DNA of the CDR3: TGTGCCAGCAGCCCTCCCGGGACTACCTACAATGAGCAGTTCTTC. Protein: CASSPPGTTYNEQFF. This chain connects TRBV7-9 to TRBJ2-1, with 7 bases matching TRBD2. Germline V CDR1 and CDR2: SEHNR, FQNEAQ (reference sequence). V dropped 5 bases and J dropped 2; count of bases not matched to a gene: 6. The CDR3 extends over 15 amino acids.

The V gene is TRBV9, the J gene TRBJ2-1, with 13 nucleotides matching TRBD2. J lost 7 bases, V lost 0 bases, and 4 bases had no gene match. The germline V gene encodes CDR1 SGDLS and CDR2 YYNGEE. The CDR3 has 16 residues. The CDR3 region is CASSVGGLAGSNEQFF. CDR3 DNA sequence: TGTGCCAGCAGCGTAGGGGGACTAGCGGGATCTAATGAGCAGTTCTTC.

The table lists this clonotype with many counts. The genes are TRBV5-6 and TRBJ2-7; 9 positions match TRBD1. CDR3 length: 17 residues. Germline lookup yields CDR1 SGHDT and CDR2 YYEEEE. V lost 2 bases and J lost 3; bases outside the gene matches: 12. The CDR3 protein is CASSLDPYRDRVYEQYF. CDR3 DNA sequence: TGTGCCAGCAGCTTAGATCCTTACCGGGACAGGGTCTACGAGCAGTACTTC.

This clonotype was seen at least ten times. The chain joins TRBV29-1 to TRBJ1-1; TRBD1 agrees at 9 bases. The CDR3 spans 13 residues. With V trimmed by 3 bases and J by 4 bases, 3 bases remained unmatched. The germline V gene encodes CDR1 SQVTM and CDR2 ANQGSEA. CDR3 bases: TGCAGCGTTGAGACAGGGGGTACCACTGAAGCTTTCTTT. Amino acid sequence: CSVETGGTTEAFF.

The V and J genes are TRBV4-2 and TRBJ1-2; D gene uncertain. Per the germline V gene, CDR1 is LGHNA and CDR2 is YNFKEQ. The CDR3 sequence is 13 residues long. V was cut by 6 bases and J by 7 bases, with 15 bases left in between. CDR3 region: CASRIEASGGYTF. CDR3 nucleotide sequence: TGTGCCAGCAGAATTGAAGCCTCCGGTGGCTACACCTTC.

Many counts were recorded for this clonotype. V gene TRBV30 combines with J gene TRBJ2-5; D is unresolved. With 4 bases removed from V and 11 bases from J, the gap between germline ends came to 5 bases. Germline V gene sequence: CDR1 GTSNPN, CDR2 SVGIG (reference sequence). This CDR3 region has 8 residues. CDR3 in DNA: TGTGCCTGGAACCAACAGTACTTC. Translation gives CAWNQQYF.

About this clonotype itself: A clone one base away is much larger, so this may be a read error. V usage is TRBV20-1 and J usage is TRBJ1-1; D is unclear. The germline V gene has CDR1 DFQATT and CDR2 SNEGSKA (reference sequence). This CDR3 contains 12 residues. The CDR3 spells CSAPASNTEAVF. DNA for the CDR3: TGCAGTGCTCCGGCCTCGAACACTGAAGCTGTCTTT.

The V call is TRBV12-3 or TRBV12-4, the J call TRBJ2-5, with TRBD1 matching over 11 bases. V was clipped by 6 bases and J by 4 bases; unmatched bases: 7. This CDR3 comprises 15 residues. CDR3 sequence reads: CASSNTGQGVETQYF. The DNA for the CDR3 is TGTGCCAGCAGCAACACGGGACAGGGGGTAGAGACCCAGTACTTC.

This clonotype was seen only a few times. The rearrangement joins TRBV19 to TRBJ1-5; D gene uncertain. CDR1 is LNHDA and CDR2 is SQIVND in the germline V gene (reference sequence). The CDR3 totals 17 residues. The germline V and J ends were trimmed by 5 bases and 1 base, with 18 bases remaining between them. The CDR3 is CASSPQTRAASNQPQHF. CDR3 in DNA: TGTGCCAGTAGTCCCCAGACCCGGGCAGCGAGCAATCAGCCCCAGCATTTT. Using reference TRBV19 and TRBJ1-5 for the parts outside the CDR3, the full variable domain is DGGITQSPKYLFRKEGQNVTLSCEQNLNHDAMYWYRQDPGQGLRLIYYSQIVNDFQKGDIAEGYSVSREKKESFPLTVTSAQKNPTAFYLCASSPQTRAASNQPQHFGDGTRLSIL.

This clonotype showed up many times. The V call is TRBV24-1, the J call TRBJ2-3; 10 bases fit TRBD1. J was trimmed by 3 bases and V by 4 bases; bases with no gene match: 12. Germline CDR1 is KGHDR and CDR2 is SFDVKD. The CDR3 covers 18 residues. The CDR3 sequence: CATSDVPGQGSRTDTQYF. CDR3 coding DNA: TGTGCCACCAGTGACGTCCCGGGACAGGGGAGTAGGACAGATACGCAGTATTTT.

This clonotype has ten or more counts. The chain couples TRBV4-3 to TRBJ1-5; D not resolved. V lost 0 bases and J 5 bases, leaving 17 bases between the germline ends. The CDR3 spans 17 residues. CDR1 and CDR2 (germline): LGHNA, YSLEER. The DNA for the CDR3 is TGCGCCAGCAGCCAAGATCTGAAGACGGATGGTGATCAGCCCCAGCATTTT. Its protein is CASSQDLKTDGDQPQHF.

The rearrangement links TRBV5-5 to TRBJ2-7; no clear D gene. The length of the CDR3 is 13 residues. V lost 0 bases, J lost 6 bases, and 10 bases lay in between. Germline CDR1 SGHKS, CDR2 YYEKEE (reference sequence). CDR3 in DNA: TGTGCCAGCAGCTTGGGCGACTGGGCCGAGCAGTACTTC. Residues: CASSLGDWAEQYF.

In its sample, this clonotype was seen a few times. The chain links TRBV27 to TRBJ2-3; D unclear. CDR3 length: 16 amino acids. With 7 bases removed from V and 2 bases from J, the gap between germline ends came to 19 bases. In germline, CDR1 is MNHEY, CDR2 SMNVEV (reference sequence). Here the CDR3 DNA reads TGTGCCAGCATCAAGATAAGGTGGCAGCTCACAGATACGCAGTATTTT. As protein: CASIKIRWQLTDTQYF.

This clonotype came up many times. The rearrangement uses TRBV20-1 and TRBJ1-5; D unresolved. This CDR3 comprises 14 residues. Germline V gives CDR1 DFQATT, CDR2 SNEGSKA (reference sequence). The V gene lost 1 base and the J gene lost 0 bases, with 7 bases spanning the gap. The CDR3 DNA reads as TGCAGTGCTAGAGGGACCTATAGCAATCAGCCCCAGCATTTT. Protein sequence: CSARGTYSNQPQHF.

The V call is TRBV5-1, the J call TRBJ2-7; tentative D call: TRBD2 (5 bases). Trimming pared 2 bases from V and 1 base from J, leaving 22 bases between. From germline, CDR1 is SGHRS and CDR2 YFSETQ. CDR3 length: 18 amino acids. In DNA form, the CDR3 reads TGCGCCAGCAGCTTCTACAGTGCCAGCGGAGGCTTTTCCTACGAGCAGTACTTC. Protein product: CASSFYSASGGFSYEQYF.